This T cell receptor (beta chain) emerged from a study of cytomegalovirus exposure and HLA in healthy donors. Study results and limitations: Confirmation in vitro established that a few CMV-associated chains were specific for CMV antigens. TCR beta chains associated with HLA were, in a later analysis, more clonally expanded than equally common others.

Germline CDR1 reads MNHEY; CDR2 reads SVGAGI. The CDR3 is 14 amino acids. V shed 2 bases and J shed 1 base, with 8 bases lying between them. PCR amplification relied on 60 Vbeta primers (plus 13 Jbeta primers). Method: immunoSEQ multiplex PCR; TCRdb's copy keeps in-frame clones and lacks some. Of about 55,000 clones listed, about 84% were seen once; the top ten hold approximately 1.3%. On this clone: Its antigen is not identified.

The chain employs TRBV6-5 and TRBJ1-1; no clear D. The sequencing input was PBMCs. This sequence originates from a female donor in good health and CMV-seronegative. The chain's CDR3 is CASSYVQENTEAFF. The CDR3 bases are TGTGCCAGCAGTTACGTTCAGGAGAACACTGAAGCTTTCTTT.